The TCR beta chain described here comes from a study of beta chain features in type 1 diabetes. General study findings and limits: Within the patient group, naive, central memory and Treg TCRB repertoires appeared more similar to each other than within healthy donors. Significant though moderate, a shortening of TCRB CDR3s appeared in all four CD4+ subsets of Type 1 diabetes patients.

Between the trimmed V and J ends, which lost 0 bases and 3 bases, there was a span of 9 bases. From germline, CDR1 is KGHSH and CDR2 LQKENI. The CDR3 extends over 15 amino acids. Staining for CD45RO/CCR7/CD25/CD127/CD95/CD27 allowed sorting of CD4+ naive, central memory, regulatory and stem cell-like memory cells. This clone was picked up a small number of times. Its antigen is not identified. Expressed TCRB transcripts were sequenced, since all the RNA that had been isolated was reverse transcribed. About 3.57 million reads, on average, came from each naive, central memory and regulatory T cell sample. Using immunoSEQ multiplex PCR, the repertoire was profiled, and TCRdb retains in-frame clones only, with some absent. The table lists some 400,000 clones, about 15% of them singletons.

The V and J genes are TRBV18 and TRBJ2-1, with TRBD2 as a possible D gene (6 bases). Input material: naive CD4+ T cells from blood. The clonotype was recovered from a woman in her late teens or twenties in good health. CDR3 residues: CASSPPRRGYNEQFF. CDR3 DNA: TGTGCCAGCTCACCACCCAGGAGGGGCTACAATGAGCAGTTCTTC.